The rows below give T cell receptor beta chains drawn from one sample of a study of graft-versus-host responses after intestinal transplantation. The data were produced by immunoSEQ multiplex PCR, yet TCRdb's version contains in-frame clones alone and is incomplete. The table records fewer than 50,000 clones, 84% of them present only once. Antigen specificity for these receptors is unknown. The sample consisted of unstimulated CD4+ T cells sorted from spleen or lymph node cells, taken before transplant. Every receptor here comes from a human donor who was the organ donor for an intestinal transplant. CDR3s include the opening cysteine and the closing phenylalanine or tryptophan. D genes are given only for firm matches. Expanded clones get a size class; other rows say once, few or many, or leave the size out.

.	TRBV5-6	TRBJ1-4	.	TGTGCCAGCAGCTTGTCGGTCGGCGCCGGAAAACTGTTTTTT	CASSLSVGAGKLFF
TRBD2	TRBV7-9	TRBJ2-1	once	TGTGCCAGCAGCTTAGCGATTGCTAGCGGGAGCGGGGGTGAGCAGTTCTTC	CASSLAIASGSGGEQFF
TRBD2	TRBV6-1	TRBJ2-7	.	TGTGCCAGCAGCCCGGGACTAGCGGCCTACGAGCAGTACTTC	CASSPGLAAYEQYF
TRBD1	TRBV6-6	TRBJ1-6	few	TGTGCCAGCAGTTACAGGGGGCATAATTCACCCCTCCACTTT	CASSYRGHNSPLHF
.	TRBV25-1	TRBJ1-2	.	TGTGCCAGCAGTGATGGGGTTTATGGCTACACCTTC	CASSDGVYGYTF
.	TRBV29-1	TRBJ2-5	.	TGCAGCGGCGCAACAGGACAAGAGACCCAGTACTTC	CSGATGQETQYF
.	TRBV6-1	TRBJ1-1	.	TGTGCCAGCAGTGATAGTAGGGCAGTGGAAGCTTTCTTT	CASSDSRAVEAFF
.	TRBV5-1	TRBJ1-4	.	TGCGCCAGCAGCTTGGGCCAGGCCCTGGAAAGGGAAAAACTGTTTTTT	CASSLGQALEREKLFF
TRBD1	TRBV28	TRBJ2-6	.	TGTGCCAGCGGGAGCGGGACAGGGGTAACTGGGGCCAACGTCCTGACTTTC	CASGSGTGVTGANVLTF
TRBD1	TRBV6-5	TRBJ2-7	.	TGTGCCAGCAGGGCCGGGACAGATCCCTACGAGCAGTACTTC	CASRAGTDPYEQYF
.	TRBV11-2	TRBJ2-3	.	TGTGCCAGCAGACCAGTCCCATCCCAGAGTGATACGCAGTATTTT	CASRPVPSQSDTQYF
TRBD1	TRBV18	TRBJ2-3	.	TGTGCCAGCTCACCACCAGACAGGGCGAGCACAGATACGCAGTATTTT	CASSPPDRASTDTQYF
.	TRBV6-6	TRBJ1-2	.	TGTGCCAGCAGTTACTCGAGGGGGGCGAGTGGCTACACCTTC	CASSYSRGASGYTF
TRBD1	TRBV18	TRBJ1-1	.	TGTGCCAGCTCACCACCGGGGACAGGGGGCACTGAAGCTTTCTTT	CASSPPGTGGTEAFF
.	TRBV9	TRBJ2-1	.	TGTGCCAGCAGCTCTAGTTGGCTAGTCGATGAGCAGTTCTTC	CASSSSWLVDEQFF
.	TRBV20-1	TRBJ1-1	.	TGCAGTGCTAGGGGGCCCACTGAAGCTTTCTTT	CSARGPTEAFF
.	TRBV7-2	TRBJ2-7	.	TGTGCCAGCAGCTTAGCTAAGGGAACCTACGAGCAGTACTTC	CASSLAKGTYEQYF
.	TRBV18	TRBJ2-2	.	TGTGCCAGCTCACCACTCCCGGATATCGGGGGGCGTAACACCGGGGAGCTGTTTTTT	CASSPLPDIGGRNTGELFF
.	TRBV2	TRBJ1-2	.	TGTGCCAGCAGTATGCCAGCTAACTATGGCTACACCTTC	CASSMPANYGYTF
TRBD2	TRBV11-2	TRBJ2-5	few	TGTGCCAGCAGCTTAAAGGCGATTAGCGGGAGCGGGAGGGAGACCCAGTACTTC	CASSLKAISGSGRETQYF
TRBD2	TRBV19	TRBJ2-5	.	TGTGCCAGTACCTCCAGGTGGGGCGGGGGAATTGGAGAGACCCAGTACTTC	CASTSRWGGGIGETQYF
TRBD1	TRBV5-8	TRBJ2-5	.	TGTGCCAGCAGCTTGGAGGGGACAGCTGGGGAGACCCAGTACTTC	CASSLEGTAGETQYF
.	TRBV6-6	TRBJ1-2	.	TGTGCCAGCAGCCCGAGTACTAACTATGGCTACACCTTC	CASSPSTNYGYTF
.	TRBV19	TRBJ2-2	few	TGTGCCAGTAGTCCACGCGGTAGCTTGAACACCGGGGAGCTGTTTTTT	CASSPRGSLNTGELFF
.	TRBV7-9	TRBJ2-7	.	TGTGCCAGCAGCTTAGCGGGCCAGTCCTTGACCTACGAGCAGTACTTC	CASSLAGQSLTYEQYF
TRBD2	TRBV7-8	TRBJ2-1	.	TGTGCCAGCAGTGTAATTCCCGGGACTAGCGGAGGTGAGCAGTTCTTC	CASSVIPGTSGGEQFF
.	TRBV7-9	TRBJ2-1	.	TGTGCCAGCAGCCTAGGAGGGGTTTCCTACAATGAGCAGTTCTTC	CASSLGGVSYNEQFF
.	TRBV10-2	TRBJ2-1	.	TGCGCCAGCAGAAGGATAGACAATGAGCAGTTCTTC	CASRRIDNEQFF
.	TRBV30	TRBJ2-5	.	TGTGCCTGGAGTGTGCTAGCGCAAGAGACCCAGTACTTC	CAWSVLAQETQYF
TRBD2	TRBV27	TRBJ2-5	.	TGTGCCAGCAGTTTTTCGCACCCGGGACTAGCGGGAGGGGCCGGGGAGACCCAGTACTTC	CASSFSHPGLAGGAGETQYF
TRBD2	TRBV9	TRBJ2-2	.	TGTGCCAGCAGCGTGGGACTAGCCGGCACCGGGGAGCTGTTTTTT	CASSVGLAGTGELFF
TRBD1	TRBV6-5	TRBJ1-5	.	TGTGCCAGCAGGGAGGACAGGGGAAGCCAGCCCCAGCATTTT	CASREDRGSQPQHF
.	TRBV30	TRBJ2-5	.	TGTGCCTGGAGTGTACTAGGCCGGGAGACCCAGTACTTC	CAWSVLGRETQYF
.	TRBV2	TRBJ1-4	.	TGTGCCAGCAGTGGAACCCCGGGGAGGCCCGCTAATGAAAAACTGTTTTTT	CASSGTPGRPANEKLFF
TRBD2	TRBV27	TRBJ2-4	.	TGTGCCAGCAGTCCTAAAGCGGGGGGACTAGCCAAAAACATTCAGTACTTC	CASSPKAGGLAKNIQYF
.	TRBV30	TRBJ2-2	few	TGTGCCTGGGGGGGGCTAGCAGGGCCCACCGGGGAGCTGTTTTTT	CAWGGLAGPTGELFF
.	TRBV5-4	TRBJ2-5	.	TGTGCCAGCAGCTTGGACAGGAAAGCGTATCAAGAGACCCAGTACTTC	CASSLDRKAYQETQYF
TRBD1	TRBV5-1	TRBJ2-3	.	TGCGCCAGCAGCTTGGGGACAGGGGGTAGCACAGATACGCAGTATTTT	CASSLGTGGSTDTQYF
TRBD2	TRBV6-6	TRBJ2-1	.	TGTGCCAGCAGCACCGGGACTAGTGTCCATGAGCAGTTCTTC	CASSTGTSVHEQFF
TRBD1	TRBV4-1	TRBJ2-3	.	TGCGCCAGCAGCCGAGCCGGGACAGCCCAAGGAGATACGCAGTATTTT	CASSRAGTAQGDTQYF
.	TRBV5-6	TRBJ1-6	.	TGTGCCAGCAGCTTGGCAGGGGATAATTCACCCCTCCACTTT	CASSLAGDNSPLHF
TRBD2	TRBV5-6	TRBJ2-3	.	TGTGCCAGCAGCTTAGCGGGAGTTTACACAGATACGCAGTATTTT	CASSLAGVYTDTQYF
.	TRBV20-1	TRBJ2-3	.	TGCAGTGCTAGACAAAATACGCAGTATTTT	CSARQNTQYF
.	TRBV5-6	TRBJ2-2	.	TGTGCCAGCAGCCGTATTACCCCCGCGAACACCGGGGAGCTGTTTTTT	CASSRITPANTGELFF
.	TRBV5-4	TRBJ2-7	.	TGTGCCAGCAGCTCTTCGAACTACGAGCAGTACTTC	CASSSSNYEQYF
TRBD1	TRBV6-1	TRBJ2-7	.	TGTGCCAGCAGTTCAAAACCGGGACAGGGGATAGAGCAGTACTTC	CASSSKPGQGIEQYF
TRBD2	TRBV6-5	TRBJ2-4	once	TGTGCCAGCAGCGGGGCTAGCGGGAGGGAAGGGTACTTC	CASSGASGREGYF
.	TRBV6-5	TRBJ1-3	once	TGTGCCAGCAGTTACGGAAGCTCTGGAAACACCATATATTTT	CASSYGSSGNTIYF
TRBD2	TRBV30	TRBJ2-2	.	TGTGCCTGGAGTGGAGCGGGGGGCGGAACCGGGGAGCTGTTTTTT	CAWSGAGGGTGELFF
.	TRBV4-3	TRBJ1-6	.	TGCGCCAGCAGCCAAGATCGCTGGGGCAATTCACCCCTCCACTTT	CASSQDRWGNSPLHF
TRBD1	TRBV4-1	TRBJ2-7	once	TGCGCCAGCAGCCAACGACAGGGCTCCTACGAGCAGTACTTC	CASSQRQGSYEQYF
.	TRBV7-9	TRBJ2-3	.	TGTGCCAGCAGCGAACGACTAGTGTGGGGCACAGATACGCAGTATTTT	CASSERLVWGTDTQYF
.	TRBV5-6	TRBJ2-7	.	TGTGCCAGCAGCTTGAATATTGGCAGGACCTACGAGCAGTACTTC	CASSLNIGRTYEQYF